This T cell receptor (beta chain) stems from a study of cytomegalovirus exposure and HLA in healthy donors. Study at large: Some 85 million unique TCRs, all from HLA-typed donors, were included in an early release of the data. Study-wide points: Relative to equally common others, HLA-associated TCR beta chains showed greater clonal expansion in a later analysis. Most TCR beta V segments were productive about 90% or about 30% of the time in an earlier analysis. The study dropped some indistinguishable V segments, TRBV6-2 and TRBV6-3 among them.

Both 60 Vbeta primers and 13 Jbeta primers went into the PCR. Produced via immunoSEQ multiplex PCR; TCRdb's table is partial and in-frame only. The data show roughly 160,000 clones, 80% seen once. The CDR3 has 15 amino acids. The germline V gene encodes CDR1 LNHDA and CDR2 SQIVND (reference sequence). Trimming cost V 3 bases and J 7 bases; bases outside gene matches: 7. On this clone: Its specificity is unknown.

The TCR originated in a man aged 25 to 40 in good health and CMV-seronegative. The chain employs TRBV19 and TRBJ1-4, with 8 bases fitting TRBD1. What was sequenced was PBMCs. The CDR3 coding sequence is TGTGCCAGTAGTATTCAGGGGGCGACGGGTGAAAAACTGTTTTTT. Its protein is CASSIQGATGEKLFF.